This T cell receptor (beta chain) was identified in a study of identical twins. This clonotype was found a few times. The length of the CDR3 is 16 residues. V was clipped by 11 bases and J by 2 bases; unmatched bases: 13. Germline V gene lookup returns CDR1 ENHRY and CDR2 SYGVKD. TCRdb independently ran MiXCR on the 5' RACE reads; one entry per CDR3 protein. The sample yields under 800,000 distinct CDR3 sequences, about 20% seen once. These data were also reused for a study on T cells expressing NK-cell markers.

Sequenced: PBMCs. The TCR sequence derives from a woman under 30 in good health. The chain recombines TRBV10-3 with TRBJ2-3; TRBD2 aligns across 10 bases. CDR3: CAVGGRTSGNTDTQYF. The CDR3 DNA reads TGTGCCGTCGGGGGAAGGACTAGCGGCAACACAGATACGCAGTATTTT.